The sequence of this T cell receptor (beta chain) was determined in a study of T cell repertoires in cytomegalovirus infection. The overall study: Selected CMV epitopes included recently identified HLA-C-restricted ones as well as well-studied HLA-B-restricted ones. Public TCR beta signature analysis indicated the presence of both CMV infection and matching HLA type. Study-wide results and caveats: HLA-C-restricted CMV clonotypes gave the most frequent clonotype in two of eight donors. Frequencies of public TCR beta families were cumulated, and this identified carriers of CMV plus the relevant HLA.

As for this clonotype: No antigen is known for it.

CDR1 and CDR2 from the germline V gene are LNHDA and SQIVND (reference sequence). The CDR3 sequence is 11 residues long. The V gene lost 1 base and the J gene lost 12 bases, with 9 bases spanning the gap. TCRdb re-analysed the reads in MiXCR, keeping a single row per CDR3 protein. The sample includes around 900,000 distinct CDR3 sequences, around 31% of them seen just once. The sample was cultured CD8+ T cells from PBMCs, taken from culture after CMV antigen stimulation. The V call is TRBV19, the J call TRBJ1-2, with D unclear. The clonotype was recovered from a human donor in good health (CMV status not recorded). Some clones in this sample may be carry-over from other donors' samples. CDR3: CASSIGAHHTF. CDR3 bases: TGTGCCAGTAGTATAGGGGCTCACCACACCTTC.